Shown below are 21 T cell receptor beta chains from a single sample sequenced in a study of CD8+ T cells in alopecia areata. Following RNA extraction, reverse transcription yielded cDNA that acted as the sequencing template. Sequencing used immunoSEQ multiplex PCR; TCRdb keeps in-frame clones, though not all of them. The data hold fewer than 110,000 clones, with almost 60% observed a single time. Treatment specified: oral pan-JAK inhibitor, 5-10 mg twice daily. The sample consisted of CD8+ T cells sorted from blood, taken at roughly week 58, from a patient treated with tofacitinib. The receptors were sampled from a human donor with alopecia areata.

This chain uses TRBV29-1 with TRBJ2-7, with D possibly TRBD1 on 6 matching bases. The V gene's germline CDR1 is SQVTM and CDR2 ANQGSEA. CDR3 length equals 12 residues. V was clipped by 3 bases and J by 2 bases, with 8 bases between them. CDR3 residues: CSVEKGAYEQYF. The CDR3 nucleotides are TGCAGCGTTGAGAAGGGGGCCTACGAGCAGTACTTC.

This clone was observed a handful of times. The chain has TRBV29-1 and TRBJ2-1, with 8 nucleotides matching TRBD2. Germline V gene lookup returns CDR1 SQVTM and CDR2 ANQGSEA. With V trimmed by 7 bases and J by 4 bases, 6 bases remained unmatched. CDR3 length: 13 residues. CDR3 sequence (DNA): TGCAGCGCCGGGGGGGGCTTGTACAATGAGCAGTTCTTC. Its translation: CSAGGGLYNEQFF.

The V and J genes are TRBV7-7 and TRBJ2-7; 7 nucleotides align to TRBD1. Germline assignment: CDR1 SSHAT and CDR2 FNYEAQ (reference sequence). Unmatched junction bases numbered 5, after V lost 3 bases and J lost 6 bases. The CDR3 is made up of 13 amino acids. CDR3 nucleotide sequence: TGTGCCAGCAGCTTGGGACAGCGAGGCGAGCAGTACTTC. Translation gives CASSLGQRGEQYF.

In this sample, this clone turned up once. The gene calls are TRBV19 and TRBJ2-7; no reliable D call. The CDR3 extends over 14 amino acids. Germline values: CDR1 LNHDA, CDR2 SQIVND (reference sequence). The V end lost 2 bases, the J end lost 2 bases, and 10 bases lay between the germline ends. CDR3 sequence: CASSIRGLAYEQYF. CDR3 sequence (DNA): TGTGCCAGTAGTATAAGAGGTCTTGCCTACGAGCAGTACTTC. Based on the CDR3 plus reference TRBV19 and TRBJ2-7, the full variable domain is DGGITQSPKYLFRKEGQNVTLSCEQNLNHDAMYWYRQDPGQGLRLIYYSQIVNDFQKGDIAEGYSVSREKKESFPLTVTSAQKNPTAFYLCASSIRGLAYEQYFGPGTRLTVT.

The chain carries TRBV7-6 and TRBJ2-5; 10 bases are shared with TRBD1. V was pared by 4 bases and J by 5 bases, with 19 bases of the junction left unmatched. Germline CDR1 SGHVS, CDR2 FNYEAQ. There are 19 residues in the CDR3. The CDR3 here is CASSSPGQGLRGAWETQYF. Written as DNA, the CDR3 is TGTGCCAGCAGCTCTCCGGGACAGGGGCTGCGGGGAGCCTGGGAGACCCAGTACTTC.

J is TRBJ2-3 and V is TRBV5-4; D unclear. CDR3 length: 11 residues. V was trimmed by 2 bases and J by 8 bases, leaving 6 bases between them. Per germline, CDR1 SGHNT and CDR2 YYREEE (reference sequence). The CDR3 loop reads CASSFARTQYF. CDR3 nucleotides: TGTGCCAGCAGCTTTGCGCGTACGCAGTATTTT.

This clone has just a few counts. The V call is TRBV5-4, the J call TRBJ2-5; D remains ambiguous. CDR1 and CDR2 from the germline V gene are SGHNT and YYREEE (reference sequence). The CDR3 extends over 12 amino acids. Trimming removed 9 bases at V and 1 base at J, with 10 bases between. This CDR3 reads CATFDTQETQYF. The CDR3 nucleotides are TGTGCCACCTTTGACACCCAAGAGACCCAGTACTTC.

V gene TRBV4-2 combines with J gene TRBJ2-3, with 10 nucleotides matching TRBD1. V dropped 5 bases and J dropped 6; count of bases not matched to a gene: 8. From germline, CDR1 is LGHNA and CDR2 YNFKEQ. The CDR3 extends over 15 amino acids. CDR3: CASSVRDRGHDTQYF. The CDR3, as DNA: TGTGCCAGCAGCGTTCGGGACAGGGGTCACGATACGCAGTATTTT.

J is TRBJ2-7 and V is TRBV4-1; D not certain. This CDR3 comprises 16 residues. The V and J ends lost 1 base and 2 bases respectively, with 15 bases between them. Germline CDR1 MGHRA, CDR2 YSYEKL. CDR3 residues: CASSQGSYRVTYEQYF. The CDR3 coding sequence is TGCGCCAGCAGCCAAGGTAGCTATCGAGTTACCTACGAGCAGTACTTC.

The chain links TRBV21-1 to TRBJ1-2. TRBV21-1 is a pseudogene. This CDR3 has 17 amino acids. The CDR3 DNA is TGTGCCAGCAGCAAAGCGCTAGAGGCTGGGCCCTTCTATGGCTACACCTTC. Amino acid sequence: CASSKALEAGPFYGYTF.

Here the CDR3 reads CASSLSGGALNEQFF. CDR3 coding DNA: TGTGCCAGCAGCCTTAGCGGGGGGGCTCTCAATGAGCAGTTCTTC. This rearrangement joins TRBV9 to TRBJ2-1, with 11 bases aligning to TRBD2. This CDR3 spans 15 amino acids. The V segment lost 4 bases and the J segment 6 bases; nucleotides outside the gene matches: 6. Germline values: CDR1 SGDLS, CDR2 YYNGEE.

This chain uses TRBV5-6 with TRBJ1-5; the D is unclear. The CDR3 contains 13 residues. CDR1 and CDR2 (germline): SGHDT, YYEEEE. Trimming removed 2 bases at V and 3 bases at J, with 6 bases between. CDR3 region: CASSFAVNQPQHF. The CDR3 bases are TGTGCCAGCAGCTTTGCAGTCAATCAGCCCCAGCATTTT. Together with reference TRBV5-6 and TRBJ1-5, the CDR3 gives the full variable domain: DAGVTQSPTHLIKTRGQQVTLRCSPKSGHDTVSWYQQALGQGPQFIFQYYEEEERQRGNFPDRFSGHQFPNYSSELNVNALLLGDSALYLCASSFAVNQPQHFGDGTRLSIL.

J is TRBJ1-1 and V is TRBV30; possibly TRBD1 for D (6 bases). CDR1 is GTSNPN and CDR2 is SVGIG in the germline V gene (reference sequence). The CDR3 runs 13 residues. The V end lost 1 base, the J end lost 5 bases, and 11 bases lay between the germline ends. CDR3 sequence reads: CAWSDREWTEAFF. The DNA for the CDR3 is TGTGCCTGGAGTGACAGGGAGTGGACTGAAGCTTTCTTT.

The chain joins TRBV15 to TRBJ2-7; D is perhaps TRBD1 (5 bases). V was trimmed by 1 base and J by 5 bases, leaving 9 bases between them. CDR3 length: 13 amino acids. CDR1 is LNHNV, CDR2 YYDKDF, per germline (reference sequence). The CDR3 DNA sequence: TGTGCCACCAGCAGAGTTTCAGGGAACGAGCAGTACTTC. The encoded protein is CATSRVSGNEQYF.

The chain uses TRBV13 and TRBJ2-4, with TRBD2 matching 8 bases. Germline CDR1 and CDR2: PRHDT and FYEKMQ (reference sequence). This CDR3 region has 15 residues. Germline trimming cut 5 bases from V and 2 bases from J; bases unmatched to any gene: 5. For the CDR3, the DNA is TGTGCCAGCAGCGCGGCGGGGGGTTCCAAAAACATTCAGTACTTC. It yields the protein CASSAAGGSKNIQYF.

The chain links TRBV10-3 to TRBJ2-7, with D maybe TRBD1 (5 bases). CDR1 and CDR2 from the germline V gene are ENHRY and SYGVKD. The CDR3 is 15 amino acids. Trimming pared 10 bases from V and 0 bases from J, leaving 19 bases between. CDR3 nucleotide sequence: TGTGCCACAAAAACCGACAGATCCTTCTCCTACGAGCAGTACTTC. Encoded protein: CATKTDRSFSYEQYF.

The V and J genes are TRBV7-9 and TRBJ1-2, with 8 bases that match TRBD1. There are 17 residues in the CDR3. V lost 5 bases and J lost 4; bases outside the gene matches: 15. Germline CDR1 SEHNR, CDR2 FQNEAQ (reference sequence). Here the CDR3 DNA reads TGTGCCAGCAGCCGTGTTGGGACAGGCGCTCAGGGCTATGGCTACACCTTC. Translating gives CASSRVGTGAQGYGYTF.

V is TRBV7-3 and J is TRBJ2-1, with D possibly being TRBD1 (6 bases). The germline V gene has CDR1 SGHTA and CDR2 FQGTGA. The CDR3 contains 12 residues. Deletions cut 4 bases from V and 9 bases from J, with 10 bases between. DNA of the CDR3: TGTGCCAGCAGCTCAGCGACAGGTGAGCAGTTCTTC. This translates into CASSSATGEQFF.

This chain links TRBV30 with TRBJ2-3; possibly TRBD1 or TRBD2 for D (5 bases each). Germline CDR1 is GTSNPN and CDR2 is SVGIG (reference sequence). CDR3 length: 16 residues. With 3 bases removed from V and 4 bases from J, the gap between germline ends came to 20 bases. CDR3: CAWRGIGTSVADTQYF. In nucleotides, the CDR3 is TGTGCCTGGAGGGGGATCGGGACCTCAGTGGCAGATACGCAGTATTTT.

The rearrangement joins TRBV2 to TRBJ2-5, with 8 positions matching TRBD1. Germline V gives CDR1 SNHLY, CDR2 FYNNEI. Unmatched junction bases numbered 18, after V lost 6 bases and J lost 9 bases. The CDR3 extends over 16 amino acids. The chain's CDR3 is CASRPRVPGQVEPQYF. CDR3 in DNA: TGTGCCAGCAGGCCCCGTGTCCCGGGACAGGTCGAGCCCCAGTACTTC. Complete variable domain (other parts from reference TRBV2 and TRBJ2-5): EPEVTQTPSHQVTQMGQEVILRCVPISNHLYFYWYRQILGQKVEFLVSFYNNEISEKSEIFDDQFSVERPDGSNFTLKIRSTKLEDSAMYFCASRPRVPGQVEPQYFGPGTRLLVL.

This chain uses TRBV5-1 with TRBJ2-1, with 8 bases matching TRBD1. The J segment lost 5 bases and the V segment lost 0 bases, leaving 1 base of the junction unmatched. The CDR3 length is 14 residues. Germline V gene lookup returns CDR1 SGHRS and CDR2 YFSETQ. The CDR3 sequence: CASSLVTGDNEQFF. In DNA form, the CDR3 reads TGCGCCAGCAGCTTGGTGACAGGGGACAATGAGCAGTTCTTC.